This TCR beta chain came from a study of blood T cell repertoires in COVID-19. Study overall: COVID-19 samples from acute and convalescent phases originated in the United States, Italy and Spain. From T cells, B-cell-depleted T cells, or PBMCs came the material, which was cDNA or gDNA.

In the authors' methods: Reference gene primer amplification gave nucleated cell count estimates. Sequencing was performed with immunoSEQ multiplex PCR; in TCRdb, only in-frame clones are kept and a portion is missing. V, J and clone size derive from that table, while D and trimming were established from the DNA sequence. The sample has 150,000 to 200,000 clones, around nine tenths seen once. Only one count was recorded for this clone. This CDR3 has 14 amino acids. Germline V gene lookup returns CDR1 ENHRY and CDR2 SYGVKD. Trimming removed 4 bases at V and 4 bases at J, with 10 bases between. The rearrangement links TRBV10-3 to TRBJ1-4, with D tentatively TRBD1 (5 bases). The TCR comes from a man between 40 and 49 years old with active or convalescent COVID-19. Sequencing used peripheral blood. The CDR3 loop reads CAISVGGSNEKLFF. The CDR3 coding sequence is TGTGCCATCAGTGTTGGGGGGAGTAATGAAAAACTGTTTTTT.